This T cell receptor beta chain was sequenced in a study of blood T cell repertoires in COVID-19. The assay was immunoSEQ multiplex PCR, and TCRdb's table has in-frame clones only and misses some. The table lists about 340,000 clones, 80% to 90% of them singletons. Germline-derived CDR1 and CDR2 are SNHLY and FYNNEI. The CDR3 length is 16 residues. The germline V and J ends were trimmed by 4 bases and 6 bases, with 21 bases remaining between them. Sample: PBMCs or T cells enriched from blood (not recorded which). This sequence joins TRBV2 and TRBJ1-2, with D perhaps matching TRBD1 (5 bases). This TCR derives from a middle-aged woman with acute COVID-19. The CDR3 coding sequence is TGTGCCAGCAGTGGCCCTATGGTAGTAGGGGCTAATGGCTACACCTTC. It yields the protein CASSGPMVVGANGYTF.